Here is one TCR beta chain with its context. The sample originates from a study of control samples from healthy donors and cancer patients. The length of the CDR3 is 16 residues. Losses at the gene ends were 3 bases for V and 2 bases for J; bases not matched to a gene: 10. Germline V gene data show CDR1 as KGHSH and CDR2 as LQKENI. The assay was immunoSEQ multiplex PCR, and TCRdb's table has in-frame clones only and misses some. The sample lists 63,000 or so clones, roughly nine tenths occurring once. Material for sequencing was PBMCs. The rearrangement links TRBV18 to TRBJ2-7, with TRBD2 identical over 7 bases. The origin of this receptor is a man in his fifties or sixties with colorectal cancer. CDR3 coding DNA: TGTGCCAGCTCACCGGGGAGGACTAGGGGCCCCTACGAGCAGTACTTC. As protein: CASSPGRTRGPYEQYF.